The 24 T cell receptor beta chains in this list originate from one sample, sequenced in a study of T cells expressing NK-cell markers (dated by TCRdb to between 2020 and 2021). The library was obtained by 5' RACE. These reads were obtained on an Illumina HiSeq 2000. TCRdb reprocessed the reads and lists each CDR3 protein sequence as a single entry, with no DNA. This sample's table lists 140,000 to 150,000 distinct CDR3 sequences. More than 10% of the sample rests with the top ten. Sequencing used blood T cells: a sorted CD56 or NKG2C T cell subset, CD4+ or CD8+ T cells, or bulk PBMC T cells (not recorded which). The receptors were gathered from a man between 18 and 35 years old in good health. Donor details come from another sample of the same person, matched by shared clones.

V gene TRBV9 combines with J gene TRBJ2-1; TCRdb lists TRBD1, though no DNA is available to test this call. The CDR3 covers 11 residues. Germline V lookup: CDR1 SGDLS, CDR2 YYNGEE. This CDR3 reads CASSQENEQFF.

The chain couples TRBV15 to TRBJ2-3. The germline CDR1 and CDR2 sequences are LNHNV and YYDKDF (reference sequence). CDR3 length equals 15 residues. The chain's CDR3 is CATSREGRDTDTQYF.

The V gene is TRBV29-1, the J gene TRBJ2-7; the D call from TCRdb, TRBD1, cannot be confirmed without DNA. CDR3 length: 14 amino acids. Looked up from germline, CDR1 is SQVTM and CDR2 is ANQGSEA. The CDR3 spells CSVAGTGETYEQYF.

The J gene is TRBJ1-1, the V gene TRBV4-2; TCRdb reports TRBD1, a call that lacks DNA to check it against. This CDR3 region has 16 residues. Germline-derived CDR1 and CDR2 are LGHNA and YNFKEQ. The CDR3 loop reads CASSHGTGTGNTEAFF.

The chain uses TRBV19 and TRBJ2-2; as DNA is missing, the TRBD1 call by TCRdb cannot be tested. The germline CDR1 and CDR2 sequences are LNHDA and SQIVND (reference sequence). The CDR3 totals 14 residues. This chain's CDR3 is CASRDRVYTGELFF.

Here the CDR3 reads CASSLGGQGILFF. The chain recombines TRBV7-2 with TRBJ1-4; TCRdb selects TRBD1, and the lack of DNA leaves this call unchecked. Germline V CDR1 and CDR2: SGHTA, FQGNSA. The CDR3 loop spans 13 amino acids.

The chain employs TRBV14 and TRBJ2-7; the D gene TCRdb calls, TRBD2, cannot be checked with no DNA. Germline loops: CDR1 SGHDN, CDR2 FVKESK. This CDR3 has 11 amino acids. The CDR3 spells CASSQAGRLYF.

This chain links TRBV11-2 with TRBJ2-7; TCRdb lists TRBD1, though no DNA is available to test this call. Germline values: CDR1 SGHAT, CDR2 FQNNGV. The CDR3 is 14 amino acids. CDR3 loop: CASRIQGASDEQYF.

This chain joins TRBV12-3 or TRBV12-4 and TRBJ2-2; TCRdb outputs TRBD1, but without DNA this stays unchecked. The CDR3 length is 15 residues. This chain's CDR3 is CASSAQGLNTGELFF.

The V call is TRBV21-1, the J call TRBJ2-3. TRBV21-1 is noted as a pseudogene. The CDR3 loop spans 14 amino acids. The CDR3 is CATQMESRADTQYF.

This sequence joins TRBV19 and TRBJ1-3. This CDR3 has 16 amino acids. CDR1 is LNHDA, CDR2 SQIVND, per germline (reference sequence). The CDR3 protein is CASPPAGTGPGNTIYF.

The chain employs TRBV27 and TRBJ2-1. The CDR3 extends over 13 amino acids. Germline values: CDR1 MNHEY, CDR2 SMNVEV (reference sequence). CDR3 in amino acids: CASSPFENNEQFF.

V is TRBV15 and J is TRBJ1-5. CDR1 LNHNV and CDR2 YYDKDF come from the germline V gene (reference sequence). The CDR3 is 12 residues long. The CDR3 protein is CATSLENQPQHF.

The chain combines TRBV25-1 with TRBJ2-7; TCRdb's D call, TRBD2, is unchecked because there is no DNA. This CDR3 region has 15 residues. Germline V lookup: CDR1 MGHDK, CDR2 SYGVNS. This CDR3 reads CASSPPPGLGNEQYF.

The chain couples TRBV14 to TRBJ2-7; TCRdb names TRBD1, which stays unverified in the absence of DNA. This CDR3 has 15 amino acids. CDR1 is SGHDN and CDR2 is FVKESK in the germline V gene. The CDR3 is CASSQKGQQTYEQYF.

The rearrangement links TRBV7-6 to TRBJ2-2. This CDR3 has 15 residues. Germline CDR1 and CDR2: SGHVS and FNYEAQ. CDR3 sequence: CASSLARGSTGELFF.

This sequence joins TRBV28 and TRBJ2-7; absent DNA, TCRdb's TRBD2 call cannot be checked. CDR1 is MDHEN, CDR2 SYDVKM, per germline. The CDR3 contains 16 residues. CDR3 protein: CASSYGTSGSVAEQYF.

The rearrangement joins TRBV4-1 to TRBJ1-1; TCRdb returns TRBD1, unconfirmable since there is no DNA. The germline V gene encodes CDR1 MGHRA and CDR2 YSYEKL. This CDR3 comprises 17 residues. The CDR3 here is CASSQAPTGTLNTEAFF.

The chain couples TRBV6-4 to TRBJ2-1; TCRdb names TRBD2, which stays unverified in the absence of DNA. Germline-derived CDR1 and CDR2 are MRHNA and SNTAGT. This CDR3 is 19 amino acids long. This CDR3 is CASSDRLAGEMSLEVEQFF.

The chain links TRBV7-2 to TRBJ1-5; without DNA, the TCRdb call of TRBD1 cannot be checked. This CDR3 is built from 15 residues. The germline V gene encodes CDR1 SGHTA and CDR2 FQGNSA. The CDR3 protein is CASSETGARNQPQHF.

The gene calls are TRBV15 and TRBJ2-3; TCRdb's D gene call, TRBD2, goes unchecked for lack of DNA. The germline V gene has CDR1 LNHNV and CDR2 YYDKDF (reference sequence). The CDR3 extends over 17 amino acids. This CDR3 is CATSRDRSLAGEDTQYF.

The chain has TRBV7-6 and TRBJ2-7; TCRdb proposes TRBD1, but this gene call is untestable without DNA. There are 15 residues in the CDR3. CDR1 is SGHVS, CDR2 FNYEAQ, per germline. The CDR3 region is CASSTGDRAPYEQYF.

V usage is TRBV10-3 and J usage is TRBJ2-1; checking the TCRdb D call of TRBD2 is not possible without DNA. Per the germline V gene, CDR1 is ENHRY and CDR2 is SYGVKD. This CDR3 has 14 residues. CDR3 region: CAISGINAYNEQFF.

This sequence joins TRBV5-1 and TRBJ2-1; lacking DNA, the TRBD1 call made by TCRdb goes unchecked. Germline V gives CDR1 SGHRS, CDR2 YFSETQ. The CDR3 loop spans 13 amino acids. The CDR3: CASSTSDRDEQFF.